This T cell receptor (beta chain) is drawn from a study of shared clonotypes between healthy human individuals (dated by TCRdb to 2020 to 2021). About the full investigation: Three men and a couple of women, aged 18 to 49 years, made up the cohort. Libraries were prepared and TCR repertoires were sequenced by different laboratories using diverse techniques, in order to increase sequencing depth and limit assay-specific biases. To estimate repertoire size and how much clonotype sharing occurs between individuals, the study deeply sequenced the blood TCR repertoires of 4 to 6 healthy adults. Per donor, three plates each were used for CD4 naive and CD4 memory, two for CD8 naive, and one for CD8 memory. Leukapheresis yielded between about 0.9 and 9 billion PBMCs per donor.

With respect to this clone: This receptor's antigen is unknown. Base quality data are lacking; no much larger clone is found one base away.

Beyond this particular receptor, the publication reports: The small number of donors limited the genetic and exposure-history diversity represented. Pairwise subsampling led to the expectation that sequencing depth would affect the degree of clonotype sharing among donors. Compared with non-shared clonotypes, the clonotypes found in all four sorted-subset donors had higher generation probabilities. Incomplete sequencing was indicated by rarefaction of sorted-subset datasets, despite the large sequencing depth. Sampling was restricted to blood, and TCR repertoires in tissue are likely to differ from TCR repertoires in blood. Across four donors, about 5% of naive CD4, over 3% of naive CD8, roughly 2.3% of memory CD4, and approximately 0.4% of memory CD8 clonotypes were shared. Larger estimated clonotype richness was generally found for naive subsets than for memory subsets.

Using the deep immunoSEQ assay, multiplex PCR amplified TCR CDR3 regions from genomic DNA. Extracted genomic DNA from each cell subset was distributed evenly across all wells of several immunoSEQ 96-well plates, and each plate was treated as a replicate. For sorted subsets, each replicate PCR was loaded with roughly 0.2 ug genomic DNA, equivalent to some 27,000 T cell genomes. Purified libraries were quantified with a Qubit 3.0 fluorometer, sized on a Bioanalyzer 2100, and re-quantified with the KAPA Library Quantification kit. Every immunoSEQ 96-well plate was sequenced on a dedicated single-read 150-cycle Illumina NextSeq 550 flow cell. The authors' analysis ran thus. Because only junctional sequences without quality scores were contained in the immunoSEQ output, filtering matching that applied to full-length reads could not be performed. Sequences were annotated with PyIR, a Python wrapper for IgBLAST v1.9, using IMGT germline references to assign V/J genes and CDR3. Any read was removed if the V/J assignment was weak (E-value above 1e-6), the CDR3 was missing, or the read contained stop codons, out-of-frame junctions, or ambiguous translated residues. V3J clonotypes were defined as sequences sharing the same inferred V gene, J gene, and CDR3 amino acid sequence. Percentage overlap between repertoires was computed as shared unique clonotypes divided by the size of the smaller repertoire. RTK rarefaction, the Chao1 estimator, and Recon v2.1 estimates of unobserved clonotypes were used to assess repertoire richness. For all TCRbeta clonotypes obtained by the gDNA method from a few donors, generation probabilities were computed with OLGA. The table comes from immuneACCESS by way of TCRdb, which keeps in-frame sequences with V and J called. Part of the clones is missing from these tables; in studies checked, under half for an unresolved V gene and the rest for unknown reasons. V, J and clone size were drawn from that table, and D and trimming were deduced from the DNA. Across this sample there are roughly 550,000 clones, with over 95% seen only once. The ten largest clones add up to 0.1% to 0.11% of the sample.

Inclusive of the bounding cysteine and phenylalanine, the CDR3 is 13 residues long. Only the CDR3 DNA stays, 39 bases, in frame from base 1. For CDR1 and CDR2, the germline V gene (reference sequence) lists GTSNPN and SVGIG. Cut back by 4 bases and 0 bases, the V and J ends lie 10 bases apart. CD8 naive samples were CD45RO-negative cells positively selected for CCR7, giving a CD45RA+CCR7+ population that excluded TemRA cells. The donors were healthy, HIV-negative adults who had no recently reported acute infections or vaccinations. All donors were Caucasian adults living in Nashville, Tennessee, USA. After blood collection by leukapheresis, PBMCs were isolated using Ficoll-Histopaque density gradient centrifugation and then cryopreserved in the vapor phase of liquid nitrogen. Purity and quantity of every magnetically sorted T cell population were checked by analytical flow cytometry. From each sorted fraction, genomic DNA was isolated and quantified by UV absorbance on a Nanodrop 2000c.

Sequencing was carried out using naive CD8+ T cells sorted from blood. Sample cell subset or site, as interpreted from the label and publication: CD45RA+CCR7+. The sequence links TRBV30 to TRBJ2-7; a weak D assignment points to TRBD1 (6 bases agree). The TCR was taken from a woman aged 25 to 39 in good health. At the DNA level, the sequence is TGTGCCTGGACAGGGGTCAACTCCTACGAGCAGTACTTC. It encodes CAWTGVNSYEQYF.